Below, 24 T cell receptor beta chains from the same sample are listed, as sequenced in a study of T cells after yellow fever vaccination. TCRdb analysed the 5' RACE reads with MiXCR anew, one entry per CDR3 protein. This sample has some 120,000 distinct CDR3 sequences, with approximately 8.4% found just once. The sample here was CD8+ T cells sorted from PBMCs, taken on the day of the yellow fever booster vaccination. These receptors all stem from a man aged 18-30 years who received the YFV17D yellow fever vaccine.

In this sample, this clonotype turned up a few times. The rearrangement uses TRBV6-2 or TRBV6-3 and TRBJ1-5; D gene uncertain. The CDR3 loop spans 12 amino acids. Trimming pared 2 bases from V and 6 bases from J, leaving 5 bases between. The germline V gene encodes CDR1 MNHEY and CDR2 SVGEGT. The CDR3 is CASSYDGQPQHF. Here the CDR3 DNA reads TGTGCCAGCAGTTACGATGGTCAGCCCCAGCATTTT.

This clonotype was detected many times. In nucleotides, the CDR3 is TGCGCCAGCAGCATACTAGCGTACCAAGAGACCCAGTACTTC. Translation gives CASSILAYQETQYF. The chain carries TRBV5-1 and TRBJ2-5; 7 bases match TRBD2. The junction had 3 bases not matched to a gene; V was cut back by 4 bases and J by 0 bases. The CDR3 has 14 amino acids. Looked up from germline, CDR1 is SGHRS and CDR2 is YFSETQ.

This clonotype was recorded at least ten times. V gene TRBV25-1 combines with J gene TRBJ1-6; 8 bases fit TRBD1. From germline, CDR1 is MGHDK and CDR2 SYGVNS. This CDR3 has 19 residues. V trimming: 3 bases; J trimming: 2 bases; junction bases outside the gene matches: 12. In nucleotides, the CDR3 is TGTGCCAGCAGTGACCTCAGGGGGCCGTGGACGCCCTATAATTCACCCCTCCACTTT. The encoded protein is CASSDLRGPWTPYNSPLHF.

The chain links TRBV6-5 to TRBJ1-1, with D possibly matching TRBD1 (5 bases). The CDR3 is 14 amino acids. Germline-derived CDR1 and CDR2 are MNHEY and SVGAGI. V lost 6 bases to trimming and J lost 1 base, with 12 bases between them. The CDR3 here is CASSPGLQNTEAFF. DNA for the CDR3: TGTGCCAGCAGCCCAGGGCTGCAGAACACTGAAGCTTTCTTT.

This clonotype was found many times. This chain links TRBV11-2 with TRBJ2-1, with TRBD2 identical over 8 bases. This CDR3 has 17 amino acids. Trimming cost V 6 bases and J 0 bases; bases outside gene matches: 10. The germline gives CDR1 SGHAT, CDR2 FQNNGV. The CDR3 DNA sequence: TGTGCCAGCAGACTACCAACAAGCGGGAGCTCCTACAATGAGCAGTTCTTC. Its protein is CASRLPTSGSSYNEQFF.

This clonotype was recorded a few times. The V call is TRBV4-1, the J call TRBJ2-1; D is ambiguous. V was clipped by 0 bases and J by 4 bases, with 13 bases between them. This CDR3 has 16 residues. Germline CDR1 reads MGHRA; CDR2 reads YSYEKL. The CDR3 DNA sequence: TGCGCCAGCAGCCAAGAGTGGGCAGGAGTTTACAATGAGCAGTTCTTC. Its translation: CASSQEWAGVYNEQFF.

This clonotype was seen a few times. In DNA, the CDR3 is TGTGCCAGCAATCTCGACAGGTGGGGAACTGAAGCTTTCTTT. Its protein is CASNLDRWGTEAFF. The J gene is TRBJ1-1, the V gene TRBV6-2 or TRBV6-3; D perhaps matches TRBD1 (6 bases). The CDR3 sequence is 14 residues long. The V gene's germline CDR1 is MNHEY and CDR2 SVGEGT. Between the trimmed V and J ends, which lost 7 bases and 5 bases, there was a span of 17 bases.

This clonotype has more than one count but fewer than ten. The rearrangement links TRBV4-1 to TRBJ1-3, with D unresolved. V lost 2 bases, J lost 2 bases, and 13 bases lay in between. The CDR3 has 16 amino acids. Germline V gene sequence: CDR1 MGHRA, CDR2 YSYEKL. Here the CDR3 DNA reads TGCGCCAGCAGCCAAAGTCGTGCTTCCCCTGGAAACACCATATATTTT. Translated, it gives CASSQSRASPGNTIYF.

This clonotype was recorded many times. V is TRBV7-8 and J is TRBJ2-3; 7 bases agree with TRBD2. Germline-derived CDR1 and CDR2 are SGHVS and FQNEAQ. The V and J ends lost 2 bases and 4 bases, in that order; junction bases with no gene match: 6. The length of the CDR3 is 15 residues. The CDR3 is CASSLLAGAADTQYF. In DNA, the CDR3 is TGTGCCAGCAGCTTATTAGCGGGCGCCGCAGATACGCAGTATTTT.

The V call is TRBV9, the J call TRBJ1-1; TRBD1 might be the D (5 bases). The germline CDR1 and CDR2 sequences are SGDLS and YYNGEE. V was trimmed by 6 bases and J by 6 bases, leaving 18 bases between them. The CDR3 sequence is 14 residues long. The CDR3 DNA follows: TGTGCCAGCAATCCGTCAGCAGGGTCCCCTGAAGCTTTCTTT. Translation: CASNPSAGSPEAFF.

The genes are TRBV7-9 and TRBJ2-5; the match to TRBD1 covers 7 bases. Germline CDR1 reads SEHNR; CDR2 reads FQNEAQ (reference sequence). The CDR3 has 16 residues. V lost 5 bases to trimming and J lost 4 bases; unmatched junction nucleotides: 13. The CDR3 sequence is CASSAIKGARGETQYF. CDR3 nucleotides: TGTGCCAGCAGCGCCATCAAGGGGGCGAGGGGAGAGACCCAGTACTTC.

The chain links TRBV2 to TRBJ2-1, with 11 bases identical to TRBD2. Germline-derived CDR1 and CDR2 are SNHLY and FYNNEI. This CDR3 spans 18 amino acids. V dropped 7 bases and J dropped 4; count of bases not matched to a gene: 15. Written as DNA, the CDR3 is TGTGCCAGCAAGAGATCCGGGACTAGCGGTGGATTTTACAATGAGCAGTTCTTC. This translates into CASKRSGTSGGFYNEQFF.

This chain links TRBV5-1 with TRBJ1-5; TRBD1 is a possible D gene (5 bases). The CDR3 has 16 residues. Germline-derived CDR1 and CDR2 are SGHRS and YFSETQ. V lost 4 bases, J lost 3 bases, and 17 bases lay in between. CDR3 DNA sequence: TGCGCCAGCAGCCTTCAGACAGCTGCCTCCAATCAGCCCCAGCATTTT. As protein: CASSLQTAASNQPQHF.

As to this clonotype: It is likely a read error, because the conserved phenylalanine at the end of the CDR3 is missing. This chain links TRBV4-3 with TRBJ1-4; tentative D call: TRBD1 (5 bases). With 4 bases removed from V and 2 bases from J, the gap between germline ends came to 11 bases. This CDR3 is built from 15 residues. The germline V gene encodes CDR1 LGHNA and CDR2 YSLEER. Written as DNA, the CDR3 is TGCGCCAGCAGCCTGTGGGGGGATACTAATGAAAAACTGTTTTCT. Protein sequence: CASSLWGDTNEKLFS.

The genes are TRBV20-1 and TRBJ2-3, with 8 bases identical to TRBD2. Germline-derived CDR1 and CDR2 are DFQATT and SNEGSKA (reference sequence). Losses at the gene ends were 2 bases for V and 13 bases for J; bases not matched to a gene: 20. The CDR3 spans 16 residues. The DNA of the CDR3 is TGCAGTGCTAGACGACCCTTTGTGGGAGCGGGGGACCCGGAGTATTTT. It specifies CSARRPFVGAGDPEYF.

This clonotype appeared many times. The genes are TRBV29-1 and TRBJ1-5, with TRBD1 identical over 7 bases. This CDR3 is 13 amino acids long. Germline V gives CDR1 SQVTM, CDR2 ANQGSEA. The V segment lost 7 bases and the J segment 4 bases; nucleotides outside the gene matches: 7. CDR3 residues: CSATGTANQPQHF. The DNA for the CDR3 is TGCAGCGCTACCGGGACAGCGAATCAGCCCCAGCATTTT.

This clonotype appeared a few times. V gene TRBV4-3 combines with J gene TRBJ1-1; D call uncertain. The V end lost 1 base, the J end lost 0 bases, and 9 bases lay between the germline ends. This CDR3 region has 15 residues. Germline V lookup: CDR1 LGHNA, CDR2 YSLEER. Here the CDR3 DNA reads TGCGCCAGCAGCCAAGTGGAGCGGCTGAACACTGAAGCTTTCTTT. Its protein is CASSQVERLNTEAFF.

This chain uses TRBV7-9 with TRBJ2-7; D tentatively reads TRBD1 or TRBD2 (5 bases each). The CDR3 is made up of 13 amino acids. The germline gives CDR1 SEHNR, CDR2 FQNEAQ (reference sequence). V lost 5 bases and J lost 7, with 15 bases in between. CDR3 loop: CASSPPWGWEQYF. The DNA of the CDR3 is TGTGCCAGCAGCCCCCCGTGGGGGTGGGAGCAGTACTTC. Combining the CDR3 with reference TRBV7-9 and TRBJ2-7 gives the whole variable domain DTGVSQNPRHKITKRGQNVTFRCDPISEHNRLYWYRQTLGQGPEFLTYFQNEAQLEKSRLLSDRFSAERPKGSFSTLEIQRTEQGDSAMYLCASSPPWGWEQYFGPGTRLTVT.

This clonotype was detected many times. The chain joins TRBV5-1 to TRBJ1-1; TRBD1 aligns across 8 bases. Germline values: CDR1 SGHRS, CDR2 YFSETQ. V was clipped by 0 bases and J by 6 bases; unmatched bases: 4. This CDR3 is built from 14 residues. Written as DNA, the CDR3 is TGCGCCAGCAGCTTGGCCGGACAGGGATCTGAAGCTTTCTTT. As protein: CASSLAGQGSEAFF.

This clonotype was observed a handful of times. The gene calls are TRBV21-1 and TRBJ2-3. TRBV21-1 is described as a pseudogene. The CDR3 contains 14 residues. CDR3 sequence reads: CASSDSPGTDTQYF. CDR3 coding DNA: TGTGCCAGCAGCGACAGTCCTGGCACAGATACGCAGTATTTT.

The chain combines TRBV9 with TRBJ2-2; 11 nucleotides match TRBD1. J was trimmed by 5 bases and V by 2 bases; bases with no gene match: 8. CDR3 length: 17 residues. CDR1 is SGDLS, CDR2 YYNGEE, per germline. CDR3 bases: TGTGCCAGCAGCGTTTCGGACAGGGGGCCTAGTACCGGGGAGCTGTTTTTT. It encodes CASSVSDRGPSTGELFF.

This clonotype showed up just a few times. At one of its ends the junction is not consistent with the germline gene, which may arise from a read error. V gene TRBV20-1 combines with J gene TRBJ2-5; TRBD1 aligns across 12 bases. The germline gives CDR1 DFQATT, CDR2 SNEGSKA (reference sequence). The CDR3 extends over 12 amino acids. The CDR3 bases are TGCAGTGCTCCGGGACAGGGGGCAAATCTATGCTTC. It is translated as CSAPGQGANLCF.

In this sample, this clonotype turned up many times. V and J are TRBV12-3 or TRBV12-4 and TRBJ2-7; D remains unclear. Trimming removed 3 bases from V and 6 bases from J, with 9 bases in between. The CDR3 is 12 residues long. The CDR3 nucleotides are TGTGCCAGCAGTTTGGGCAGAACCGAGCAGTACTTC. Amino acid sequence: CASSLGRTEQYF.

This clonotype was detected only a few times. The chain carries TRBV12-3 or TRBV12-4 and TRBJ2-1; D possibly corresponds to TRBD1 (6 bases). Trimming pared 3 bases from V and 7 bases from J, leaving 16 bases between. This CDR3 spans 15 amino acids. CDR3 in amino acids: CASSFGQGLWNEQFF. As DNA, the CDR3 is TGTGCCAGCAGTTTCGGGCAGGGGCTTTGGAATGAGCAGTTCTTC.